The T cell receptor (beta chain) described here comes from a study of T cell responses to AZD1222 COVID-19 vaccine. Trimming removed 5 bases at V and 3 bases at J, with 17 bases between. Looked up from germline, CDR1 is LNHDA and CDR2 is SQIVND (reference sequence). This CDR3 has 16 residues. Whole-study results and caveats: Mapped onto spike, vaccine-associated CD4 TCRs spanned it and were dominant at 160-218 and 743-854. In a largely white British group with more females than males, clonal diversity was possibly underestimated. Just a handful of people given AZD1222 tested seropositive at baseline. Unmutated variant regions reportedly attract nearly half of all spike-specific TCRs.

Remarks on this clone: Its antigen is undetermined.

Sequencing used immunoSEQ multiplex PCR; TCRdb keeps in-frame clones, though not all of them. The sample includes some 100,000 clones, about 89% of them seen just once. The TCR sequence derives from an adult in good health. V gene TRBV19 combines with J gene TRBJ1-5, with D unresolved. This specimen was peripheral blood, taken on day 0 of AZD1222 vaccination. This CDR3 is CASSHQTTTDNQPQHF. The CDR3 DNA reads as TGTGCCAGTAGTCATCAGACAACAACGGACAATCAGCCCCAGCATTTT.